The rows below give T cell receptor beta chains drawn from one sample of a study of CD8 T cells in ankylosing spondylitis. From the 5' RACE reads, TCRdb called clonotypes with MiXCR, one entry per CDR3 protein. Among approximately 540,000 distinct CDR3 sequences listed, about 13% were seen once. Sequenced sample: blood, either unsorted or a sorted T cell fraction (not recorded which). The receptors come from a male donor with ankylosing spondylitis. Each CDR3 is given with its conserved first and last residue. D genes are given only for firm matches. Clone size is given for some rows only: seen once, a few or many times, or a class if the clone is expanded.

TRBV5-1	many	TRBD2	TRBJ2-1	CASRVNPSGGYNEQFF	TGCGCCAGCAGGGTAAATCCTAGCGGAGGATACAATGAGCAGTTCTTC
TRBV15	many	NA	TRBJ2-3	CATSGTILSADTQYF	TGTGCCACCAGCGGAACAATCCTTTCCGCAGATACGCAGTATTTT
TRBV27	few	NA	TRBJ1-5	CASTPMGRGHNQPQHF	TGTGCCAGCACCCCAATGGGCAGGGGTCATAATCAGCCCCAGCATTTT
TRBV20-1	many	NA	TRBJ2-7	CSARVEELSTYF	TGCAGTGCTAGAGTTGAAGAACTAAGTACGTACTTC
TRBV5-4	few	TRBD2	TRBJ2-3	CASSFLAGGGTDTQYF	TGTGCCAGCAGCTTCCTAGCGGGAGGGGGGACAGATACGCAGTATTTT
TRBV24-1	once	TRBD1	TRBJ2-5	CATSDPGTGPHFQTQYF	TGTGCCACCAGTGACCCAGGGACAGGACCGCATTTTCAGACCCAGTACTTC
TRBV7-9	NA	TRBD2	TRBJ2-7	CASSSAFSGSGAYEQYF	TGTGCCAGCAGCTCCGCCTTTAGCGGGTCGGGAGCCTACGAGCAGTACTTC
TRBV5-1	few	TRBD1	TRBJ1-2	CASSLDRDVYGYTF	TGCGCCAGCAGCCTCGACAGGGACGTCTATGGCTACACCTTC
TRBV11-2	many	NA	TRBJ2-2	CASSLQSPSTGELFF	TGTGCCAGCAGCTTACAATCCCCCAGCACCGGGGAGCTGTTTTTT
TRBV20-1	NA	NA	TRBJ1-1	CSAREITGPEAFF	TGCAGTGCTAGAGAAATCACAGGGCCTGAAGCTTTCTTT
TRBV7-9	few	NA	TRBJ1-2	CASSYSQEGYTF	TGTGCCAGCAGCTATTCACAGGAGGGCTACACCTTC
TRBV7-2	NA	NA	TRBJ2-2	CASSLGDRRTGELFF	TGTGCCAGCAGCTTGGGTGACAGGCGAACCGGGGAGCTGTTTTTT
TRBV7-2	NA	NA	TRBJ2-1	CASSLDRLSHNEQFF	TGTGCCAGCAGCTTAGATCGACTCTCCCACAATGAGCAGTTCTTC
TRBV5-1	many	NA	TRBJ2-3	CASSADGGYTDTQYF	TGCGCCAGCAGCGCGGATGGGGGTTACACAGATACGCAGTATTTT
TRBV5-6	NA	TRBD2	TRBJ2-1	CASSFPSGSGGNEQFF	TGTGCCAGCAGCTTCCCTAGCGGGAGCGGGGGCAATGAGCAGTTCTTC
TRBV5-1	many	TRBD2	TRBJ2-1	CASSLGVAAGYNEQFF	TGCGCCAGCAGCTTGGGGGTGGCAGCGGGGTACAATGAGCAGTTCTTC
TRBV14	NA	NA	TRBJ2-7	CASSTGAGGRYEQYF	TGTGCCAGCAGTACAGGGGCGGGAGGCCGCTACGAGCAGTACTTC
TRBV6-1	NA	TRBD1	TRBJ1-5	CASQGGGSNQPQHF	TGTGCCAGTCAGGGGGGGGGTAGCAATCAGCCCCAGCATTTT
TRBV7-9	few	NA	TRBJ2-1	CASSLGESEQFF	TGTGCCAGCAGCTTAGGGGAAAGCGAGCAGTTCTTC
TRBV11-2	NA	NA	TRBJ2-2	CASSLEEGIGELFF	TGTGCCAGCAGCTTAGAGGAGGGGATCGGGGAGCTGTTTTTT
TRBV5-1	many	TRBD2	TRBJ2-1	CASSLAGLANEQFF	TGCGCCAGCAGCTTGGCGGGACTAGCGAATGAGCAGTTCTTC
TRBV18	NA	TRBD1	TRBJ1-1	CASSQDRDEAFF	TGTGCCAGCTCACAGGACAGGGATGAAGCTTTCTTT
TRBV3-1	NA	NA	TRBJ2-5	CASSQGMMKETQYF	TGTGCCAGCAGCCAAGGCATGATGAAAGAGACCCAGTACTTC
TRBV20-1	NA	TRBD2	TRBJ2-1	CSAEGLADYNEQFF	TGCAGTGCTGAGGGACTAGCGGACTACAATGAGCAGTTCTTC
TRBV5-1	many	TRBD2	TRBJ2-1	CASSLRYSGSSYNEQFF	TGCGCCAGCAGCTTGCGGTATAGCGGGAGCTCCTACAATGAGCAGTTCTTC
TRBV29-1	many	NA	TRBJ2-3	CSARDGFTDTQYF	TGCAGCGCAAGAGACGGATTCACAGATACGCAGTATTTT
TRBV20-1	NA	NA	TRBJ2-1	CSGTPSYNEQFF	TGCAGTGGTACCCCCTCCTACAATGAGCAGTTCTTC
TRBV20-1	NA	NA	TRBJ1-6	CSARATGVYNSPLHF	TGCAGTGCTAGAGCGACAGGAGTCTATAATTCACCCCTCCACTTT
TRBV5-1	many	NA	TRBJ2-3	CASSPGQTDTQYF	TGCGCCAGCAGCCCCGGACAGACAGATACGCAGTATTTT
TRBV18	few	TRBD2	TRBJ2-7	CASSPSGTSYEQYF	TGTGCCAGCTCACCTAGCGGGACATCCTACGAGCAGTACTTC
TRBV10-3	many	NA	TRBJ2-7	CATRKRQENYEQYF	TGTGCCACACGAAAGAGACAGGAGAACTACGAGCAGTACTTC
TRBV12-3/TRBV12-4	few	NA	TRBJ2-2	CASSTRVQLGTGELFF	TGTGCCAGCAGCACTAGGGTCCAGCTAGGGACCGGGGAGCTGTTTTTT
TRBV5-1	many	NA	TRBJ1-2	CASSLSENYGYTF	TGCGCCAGCAGCTTGTCGGAGAACTATGGCTACACCTTC
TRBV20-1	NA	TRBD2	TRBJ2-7	CSARPFGLAGAGEQYF	TGCAGTGCTAGACCCTTCGGACTAGCGGGAGCTGGCGAGCAGTACTTC
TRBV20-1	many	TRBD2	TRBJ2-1	CSARLAGAKIYNEQFF	TGCAGTGCACGACTAGCGGGAGCTAAAATCTACAATGAGCAGTTCTTC
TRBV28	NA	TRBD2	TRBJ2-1	CASNSYFRGGNYNEQFF	TGTGCCAGCAATTCCTACTTTCGGGGGGGGAACTACAATGAGCAGTTCTTC
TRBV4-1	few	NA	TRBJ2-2	CASSQWWSEPGELFF	TGCGCCAGCAGCCAATGGTGGTCGGAGCCTGGGGAGCTGTTTTTT
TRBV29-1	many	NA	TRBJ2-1	CSAGVEEQFF	TGCAGCGCTGGAGTGGAGGAGCAGTTCTTC
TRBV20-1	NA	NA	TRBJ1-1	CSARGDRGAFF	TGCAGTGCTAGAGGTGACAGAGGAGCTTTCTTT
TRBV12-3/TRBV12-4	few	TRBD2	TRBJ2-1	CAVRGLAGNEQFF	TGTGCCGTGAGAGGACTAGCGGGGAATGAGCAGTTCTTC
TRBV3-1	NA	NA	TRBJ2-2	CASSQGLGELFF	TGTGCCAGCAGCCAAGGTCTTGGGGAGCTGTTTTTT
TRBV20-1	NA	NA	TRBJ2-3	CSARSLSFSTDTQYF	TGCAGTGCTCGGAGCTTATCCTTTAGCACAGATACGCAGTATTTT
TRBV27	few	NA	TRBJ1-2	CASSLTMTHSDYGYTF	TGTGCCAGCAGTTTAACCATGACCCATTCCGACTATGGCTACACCTTC
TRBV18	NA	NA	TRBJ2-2	CASSPFLTVRNTGELFF	TGTGCCAGCTCACCATTCTTAACGGTACGGAACACCGGGGAGCTGTTTTTT
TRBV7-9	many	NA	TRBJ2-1	CASSLEGWQQFF	TGTGCCAGCAGCTTAGAGGGATGGCAGCAGTTCTTC
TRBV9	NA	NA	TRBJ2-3	CASSVSQRSTDTQYF	TGTGCCAGCAGCGTATCCCAGCGGAGCACAGATACGCAGTATTTT
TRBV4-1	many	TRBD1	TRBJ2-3	CASSQGTGEDTQYF	TGCGCCAGCAGCCAAGGGACAGGGGAAGATACGCAGTATTTT
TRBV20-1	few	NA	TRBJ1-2	CSAREYGGGGYGYTF	TGCAGTGCTAGAGAGTACGGGGGCGGTGGCTATGGCTACACCTTC
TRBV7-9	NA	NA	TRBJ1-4	CASTYDGPTNEKLFF	TGTGCCAGCACTTACGACGGTCCAACTAATGAAAAACTGTTTTTT
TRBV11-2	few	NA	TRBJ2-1	CASSWDGPPYNEQFF	TGTGCCAGCAGCTGGGACGGACCTCCCTACAATGAGCAGTTCTTC
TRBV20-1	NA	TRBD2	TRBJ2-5	CSALTSGRARVPRETQYF	TGCAGTGCTCTGACTAGCGGGAGGGCCCGCGTACCACGAGAGACCCAGTACTTC
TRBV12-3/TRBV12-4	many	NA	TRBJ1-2	CASTLGGGFNYGYTF	TGTGCCAGCACCCTAGGCGGGGGTTTCAACTATGGCTACACCTTC
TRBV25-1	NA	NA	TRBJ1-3	CASIGGVLGNTIYF	TGTGCCAGCATCGGAGGGGTCTTGGGAAACACCATATATTTT
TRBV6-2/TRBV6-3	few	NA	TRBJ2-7	CASRPVGQVGEQYF	TGTGCCAGCAGGCCGGTGGGACAAGTGGGCGAGCAGTACTTC
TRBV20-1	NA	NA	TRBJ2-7	CSASTARGEQYF	TGCAGTGCTAGCACCGCCCGGGGCGAGCAGTACTTC
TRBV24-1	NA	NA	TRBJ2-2	CATSQDSGELFF	TGTGCCACCAGTCAAGACTCCGGGGAGCTGTTTTTT
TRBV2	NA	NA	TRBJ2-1	CASSIRLPHEQFF	TGTGCCAGCAGTATACGACTACCCCATGAGCAGTTCTTC
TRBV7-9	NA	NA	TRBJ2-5	CASSYYGVVGETQYF	TGTGCCAGCAGCTACTACGGGGTGGTTGGAGAGACCCAGTACTTC
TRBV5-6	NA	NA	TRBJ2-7	CASSRQRSYEQYF	TGTGCCAGCAGCCGACAGCGCTCCTACGAGCAGTACTTC